The sequence of this T cell receptor (beta chain) was determined in a study of graft-versus-host responses after intestinal transplantation. Across the whole study: Anti-thymocyte globulin induction was given to all recipients, followed by tacrolimus and steroids for 2 to 3 years. The study, taken as a whole, reports: Detection of GvH clones occurred in recipient marrow, and some had their first appearance in ileum or blood. The study associated peak circulating GvH clone levels with early post-transplant HvG declines.

As to this clone: Its antigen is unknown.

The germline V gene encodes CDR1 MNHEY and CDR2 SMNVEV (reference sequence). V was trimmed by 5 bases and J by 6 bases, leaving 17 bases between them. The CDR3 sequence is 15 residues long. Profiling relied on immunoSEQ multiplex PCR, and the TCRdb table lists in-frame clones only, not all of them. In the table there are 80,000 to 95,000 clones, about 90% of which are singletons. The sequence was collected from a human donor who received an intestinal transplant. V is TRBV27 and J is TRBJ1-5; weak D call: TRBD1 (5 bases). The material sequenced was unstimulated CD8+ T cells sorted from spleen or lymph node cells, taken before intestinal transplant. CDR3 amino acids: CASSPQGPLGQPQHF. CDR3 bases: TGTGCCAGCAGTCCCCAGGGTCCTCTTGGTCAGCCCCAGCATTTT.